This entry lists 2 T cell receptor beta chains sequenced from one sample in a study of T cell repertoires in cytomegalovirus infection. TCRdb re-called the reads through MiXCR, storing one row per CDR3 protein. Of under 450,000 distinct CDR3 sequences listed, about 34% were seen once; the top ten hold approximately 13%. These receptors have no identified antigens. The sample consisted of cultured PBMCs, taken from culture after CMV antigen stimulation. The receptors were sampled from a human donor in good health (CMV status not recorded). Some clones in this sample may be carry-over from other donors' samples.

This clonotype has ten or more counts. V and J are TRBV28 and TRBJ1-5; a weak D match, TRBD1 (6 bases). CDR1 is MDHEN and CDR2 is SYDVKM in the germline V gene. The CDR3 contains 18 residues. V lost 5 bases and J 0 bases, leaving 20 bases between the germline ends. The CDR3 region is CASSLYPETGHSNQPQHF. The CDR3 region has the DNA TGTGCCAGCAGTCTGTACCCCGAGACAGGTCATAGCAATCAGCCCCAGCATTTT.

This clonotype was counted only a few times. V gene TRBV7-2 combines with J gene TRBJ2-1; no clear D. Trimming removed 3 bases from V and 2 bases from J, with 8 bases in between. Looked up from germline, CDR1 is SGHTA and CDR2 is FQGNSA. The CDR3 spans 14 residues. Here the CDR3 reads CASSLALAYNEQFF. The CDR3 DNA is TGTGCCAGCAGCTTGGCCCTAGCCTACAATGAGCAGTTCTTC.